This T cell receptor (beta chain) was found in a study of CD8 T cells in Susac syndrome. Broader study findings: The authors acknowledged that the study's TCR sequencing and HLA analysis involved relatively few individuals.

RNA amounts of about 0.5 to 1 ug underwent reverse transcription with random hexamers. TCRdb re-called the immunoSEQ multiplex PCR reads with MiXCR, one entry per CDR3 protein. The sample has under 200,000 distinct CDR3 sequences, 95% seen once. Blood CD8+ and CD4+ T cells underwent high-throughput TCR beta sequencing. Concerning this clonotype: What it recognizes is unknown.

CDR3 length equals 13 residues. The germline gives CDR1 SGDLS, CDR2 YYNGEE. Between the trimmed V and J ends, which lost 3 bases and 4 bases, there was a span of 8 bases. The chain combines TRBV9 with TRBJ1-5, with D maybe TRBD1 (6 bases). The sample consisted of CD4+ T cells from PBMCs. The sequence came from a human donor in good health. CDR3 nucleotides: TGTGCCAGCAGCGCCCAGGGGAATCAGCCCCAGCATTTT. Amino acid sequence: CASSAQGNQPQHF.